The present T cell receptor (beta chain) was sequenced within a study of T cells in Graves' hyperthyroidism and ophthalmopathy. This clonotype appeared many times. Regions amplified from RNA transcripts were the TCR beta CDR3 regions. The TCR CDR3 first-round RT-PCR relied on the HTBI primer set. Each CDR3 protein is one row after TCRdb ran MiXCR on the multiplex PCR reads. The repertoire has 300,000 to 350,000 distinct CDR3 sequences, roughly 13% of them found once; the top ten carry around 25%. The ends lost 7 bases at V and 1 base at J; junction bases unmatched: 10. There are 15 residues in the CDR3. Germline V gene data show CDR1 as MNHNS and CDR2 as SASEGT.

The chain is built from TRBV6-1 and TRBJ2-7, with 7 bases aligning to TRBD2. This receptor was taken from a woman aged 25 to 39 with Graves' hyperthyroidism. Sequenced sample: blood. The CDR3 DNA follows: TGTGCCAGCATCTGGGGGGGGGATACATCCTACGAGCAGTACTTC. Translated: CASIWGGDTSYEQYF.